This record covers a single TCR beta chain. The data originate from a study of blood T cell repertoires in COVID-19. Some clones are missing from TCRdb's copy, which holds only in-frame ones; the method was immunoSEQ multiplex PCR. The table has around 130,000 clones, 80% to 90% seen once; the top ten hold 10% to 15%. This CDR3 is built from 14 residues. V dropped 6 bases and J dropped 2; count of bases not matched to a gene: 7. CDR1 and CDR2 (germline): MNHNY, SVGAGI (reference sequence). The sample was peripheral blood. This receptor was obtained from a human donor in a cohort sampled during active COVID-19. The V and J genes are TRBV6-6 and TRBJ2-7; 7 positions match TRBD1. This chain's CDR3 is CASRDGQVTYEQYF. The CDR3 coding sequence is TGTGCCAGCAGAGACGGACAGGTCACCTACGAGCAGTACTTC.